Described below is a single T cell receptor beta chain sequence and its context. Its antigen is unknown. The sample originates from a study of T cell responses to AZD1222 COVID-19 vaccine. Assay: immunoSEQ multiplex PCR; the TCRdb copy retains only in-frame clones and omits some. The table shows some 200,000 clones, with less than 95% occurring only once. In germline, CDR1 is LGHNA, CDR2 YNFKEQ. With 1 base removed from V and 2 bases from J, the gap between germline ends came to 8 bases. The CDR3 totals 14 residues. Whole-study findings and limits: Donors in the cohort were predominantly white British and more often female, and clonal diversity was possibly underestimated.

Sequencing was performed on peripheral blood, taken 28 days after the second dose of the MenACWY control vaccine. The chain carries TRBV4-2 and TRBJ1-2; D ambiguous. The source is an adult who received the MenACWY meningococcal vaccine as a control. Here the CDR3 DNA reads TGTGCCAGCAGCCAAGGGAGGACGAACTATGGCTACACCTTC. It translates to CASSQGRTNYGYTF.